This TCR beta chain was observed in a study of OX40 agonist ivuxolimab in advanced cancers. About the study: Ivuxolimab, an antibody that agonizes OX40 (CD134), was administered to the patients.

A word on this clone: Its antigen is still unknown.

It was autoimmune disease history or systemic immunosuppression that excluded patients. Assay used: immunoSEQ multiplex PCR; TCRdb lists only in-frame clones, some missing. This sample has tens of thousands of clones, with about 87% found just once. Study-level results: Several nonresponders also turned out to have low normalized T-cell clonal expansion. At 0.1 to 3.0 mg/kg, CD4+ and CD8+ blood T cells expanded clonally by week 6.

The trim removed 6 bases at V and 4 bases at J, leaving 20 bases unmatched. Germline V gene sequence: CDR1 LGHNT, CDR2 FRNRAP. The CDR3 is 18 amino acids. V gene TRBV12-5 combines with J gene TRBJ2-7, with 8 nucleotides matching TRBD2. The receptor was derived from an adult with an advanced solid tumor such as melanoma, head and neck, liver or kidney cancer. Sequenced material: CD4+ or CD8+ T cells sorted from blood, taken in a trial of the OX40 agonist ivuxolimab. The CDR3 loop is CASGKQSLTRLAYYEQYF. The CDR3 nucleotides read TGTGCTAGTGGGAAACAATCCCTGACGAGACTAGCGTATTACGAGCAGTACTTC.